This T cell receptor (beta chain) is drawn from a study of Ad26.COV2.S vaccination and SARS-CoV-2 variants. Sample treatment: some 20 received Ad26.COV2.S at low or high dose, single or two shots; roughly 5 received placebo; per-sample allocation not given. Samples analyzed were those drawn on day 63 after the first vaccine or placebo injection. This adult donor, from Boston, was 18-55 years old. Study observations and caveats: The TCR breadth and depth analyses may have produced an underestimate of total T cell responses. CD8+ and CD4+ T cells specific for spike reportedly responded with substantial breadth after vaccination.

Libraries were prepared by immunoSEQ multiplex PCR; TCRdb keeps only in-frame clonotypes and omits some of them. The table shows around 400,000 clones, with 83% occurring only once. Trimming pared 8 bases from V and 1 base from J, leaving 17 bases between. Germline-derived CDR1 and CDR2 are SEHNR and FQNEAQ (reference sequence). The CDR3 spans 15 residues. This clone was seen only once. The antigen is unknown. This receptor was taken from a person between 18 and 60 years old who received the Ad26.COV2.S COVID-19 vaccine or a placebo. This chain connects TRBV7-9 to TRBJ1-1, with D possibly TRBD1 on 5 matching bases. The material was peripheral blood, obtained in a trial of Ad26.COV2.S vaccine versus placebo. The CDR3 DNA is TGTGCCAGCTCGGTAGCAGGGTCGGGGAACACTGAAGCTTTCTTT. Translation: CASSVAGSGNTEAFF.